A selection of T cell receptor beta chains follows, all from one sample in a study of neurological immune-mediated disorders. TCRdb re-called the 5' RACE reads through MiXCR, storing one row per CDR3 protein. Seen here are just over 30,000 distinct CDR3 sequences, 5.5% to 7% observed once, and the top ten hold approximately 2%. The material sequenced was CD4+ T cells from blood. Source of these receptors: a woman in her 50s in good health. CDR3s include the opening cysteine and the closing phenylalanine or tryptophan. Not every row has a clone size; where given, it reads once, few, many or a size class.

CDR3aa | v_gene | abundance
CASSSGSAYEQYF | TRBV28 | many
CASTMPQNTEAFF | TRBV28 | many
CASSPTLGVWGYTF | TRBV28 | many
CSADDRGGTDTQYF | TRBV20-1 | many
CASSWDRGSAGELFF | TRBV5-6 | many
CSGTGYNEQFF | TRBV29-1 | many
CASRDRSGSYNSPLHF | TRBV6-6 | many
CSASTHRLTNYEQYF | TRBV20-1 | many
CASILASVGQFF | TRBV7-9 | once
CASKRERVDGYTF | TRBV5-5 | many
CASSPPRGSSYNEQFF | TRBV5-4 | NA
CASRKGQNTGELFF | TRBV5-1 | many
CSASTGPGYTF | TRBV29-1 | many
CSARTSGGTNTGELFF | TRBV20-1 | NA
CASSLEGPTNTGELFF | TRBV5-1 | many
CASSGQGGQTQYF | TRBV28 | many
CSVDTGTSGRVGTGELFF | TRBV29-1 | many
CASSLGRTTGLSGNTIYF | TRBV7-6 | many
CASSIGQGGTGELFF | TRBV5-1 | many
CSASATSGSTDTQYF | TRBV20-1 | many
CASISRQGSSGANVLTF | TRBV28 | many
CASRGQGSSGNTIYF | TRBV7-9 | many
CSATTSGSIYEQYF | TRBV20-1 | many
CAISGSQGLGYTGELFF | TRBV10-3 | NA
CASSQDWRGQETQYF | TRBV3-1 | many
CSAWYSGTKNEQFF | TRBV20-1 | medium-sized
CASSQDPQGAQGYGYTF | TRBV4-1 | many
CSVQGNEKLFF | TRBV29-1 | NA
CASSPRGTGTYEQYF | TRBV28 | many
CSARTLDTQYF | TRBV20-1 | many
CASSFLDRDGYTF | TRBV5-1 | many
CASRPYQENTEAFF | TRBV12-3/TRBV12-4 | medium-sized
CAWRSRQGPRSPLHF | TRBV30 | many